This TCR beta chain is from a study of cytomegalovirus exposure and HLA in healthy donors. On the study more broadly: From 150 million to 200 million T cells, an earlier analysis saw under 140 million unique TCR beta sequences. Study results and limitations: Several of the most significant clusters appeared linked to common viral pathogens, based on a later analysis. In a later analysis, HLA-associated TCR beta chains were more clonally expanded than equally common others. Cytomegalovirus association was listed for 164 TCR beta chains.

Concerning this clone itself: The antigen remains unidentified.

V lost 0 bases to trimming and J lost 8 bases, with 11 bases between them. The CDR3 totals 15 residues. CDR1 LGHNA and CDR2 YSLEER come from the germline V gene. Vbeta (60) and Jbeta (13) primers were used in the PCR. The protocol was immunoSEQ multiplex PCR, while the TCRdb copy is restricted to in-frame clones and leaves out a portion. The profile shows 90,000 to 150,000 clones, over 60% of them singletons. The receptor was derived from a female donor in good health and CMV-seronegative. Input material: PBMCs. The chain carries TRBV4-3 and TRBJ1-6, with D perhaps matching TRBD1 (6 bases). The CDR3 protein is CASSQDSGADSPLHF. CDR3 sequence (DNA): TGCGCCAGCAGCCAAGATTCAGGGGCCGATTCACCCCTCCACTTT.